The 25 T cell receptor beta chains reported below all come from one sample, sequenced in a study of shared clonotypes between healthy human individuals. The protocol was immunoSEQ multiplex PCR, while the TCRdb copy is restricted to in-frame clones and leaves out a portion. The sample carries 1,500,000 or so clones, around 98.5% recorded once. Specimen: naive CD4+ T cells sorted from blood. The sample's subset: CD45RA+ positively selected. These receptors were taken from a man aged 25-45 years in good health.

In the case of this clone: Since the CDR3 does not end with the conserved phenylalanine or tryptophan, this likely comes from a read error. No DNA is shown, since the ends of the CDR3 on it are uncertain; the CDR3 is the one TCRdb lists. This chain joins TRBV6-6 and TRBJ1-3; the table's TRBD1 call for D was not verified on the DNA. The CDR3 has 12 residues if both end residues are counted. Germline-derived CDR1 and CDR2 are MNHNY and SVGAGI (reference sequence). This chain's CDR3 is CATQGALSSRMI.

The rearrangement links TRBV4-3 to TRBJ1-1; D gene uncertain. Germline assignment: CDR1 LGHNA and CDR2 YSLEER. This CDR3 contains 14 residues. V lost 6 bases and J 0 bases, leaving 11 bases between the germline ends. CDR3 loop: CASSRRRVNTEAFF. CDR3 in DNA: TGCGCCAGCAGTCGTAGACGGGTGAACACTGAAGCTTTCTTT.

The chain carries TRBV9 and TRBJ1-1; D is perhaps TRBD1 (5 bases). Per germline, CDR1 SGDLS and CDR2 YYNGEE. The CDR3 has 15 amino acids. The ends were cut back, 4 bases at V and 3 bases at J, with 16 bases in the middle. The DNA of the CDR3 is TGTGCCAGCAGCCCAGCGGCGGGGCCTTACACTGAAGCTTTCTTT. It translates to CASSPAAGPYTEAFF. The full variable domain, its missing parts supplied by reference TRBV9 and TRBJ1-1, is DSGVTQTPKHLITATGQRVTLRCSPRSGDLSVYWYQQSLDQGLQFLIQYYNGEERAKGNILERFSAQQFPDLHSELNLSSLELGDSALYFCASSPAAGPYTEAFFGQGTRLTVV.

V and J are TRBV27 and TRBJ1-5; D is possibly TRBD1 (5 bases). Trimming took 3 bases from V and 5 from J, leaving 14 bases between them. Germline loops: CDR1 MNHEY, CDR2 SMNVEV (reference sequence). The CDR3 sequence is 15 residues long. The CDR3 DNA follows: TGTGCCAGCAGTTTCCGCGACAGTCGGGATCAGCCCCAGCATTTT. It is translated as CASSFRDSRDQPQHF.

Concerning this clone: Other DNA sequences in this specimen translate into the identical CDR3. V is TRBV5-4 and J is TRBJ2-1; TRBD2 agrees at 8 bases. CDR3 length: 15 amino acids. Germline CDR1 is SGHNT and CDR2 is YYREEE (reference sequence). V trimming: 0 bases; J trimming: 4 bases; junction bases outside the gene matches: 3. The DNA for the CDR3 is TGTGCCAGCAGCTTGGTGGTAGCGGGGTACAATGAGCAGTTCTTC. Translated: CASSLVVAGYNEQFF.

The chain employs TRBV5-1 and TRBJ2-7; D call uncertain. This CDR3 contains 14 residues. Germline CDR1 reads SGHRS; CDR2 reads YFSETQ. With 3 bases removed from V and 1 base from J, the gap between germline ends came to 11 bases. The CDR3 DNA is TGCGCCAGCAGCTCGGTTTCTGGATCCTACGAGCAGTACTTC. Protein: CASSSVSGSYEQYF.

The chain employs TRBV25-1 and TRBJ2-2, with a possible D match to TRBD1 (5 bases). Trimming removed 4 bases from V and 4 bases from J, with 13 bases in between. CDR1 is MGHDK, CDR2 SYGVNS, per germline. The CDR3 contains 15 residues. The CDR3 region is CASSAYRGSTGELFF. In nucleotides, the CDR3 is TGTGCCAGCAGTGCTTATAGGGGTTCCACCGGGGAGCTGTTTTTT.

CDR3 in amino acids: CASSSWVGYEQYF. The CDR3, as DNA: TGTGCCAGCAGTTCCTGGGTAGGCTACGAGCAGTACTTC. The chain combines TRBV28 with TRBJ2-7; D unresolved. The CDR3 contains 13 residues. The V end was cut by 4 bases, the J end by 3 bases, with 10 bases between. In germline, CDR1 is MDHEN, CDR2 SYDVKM.

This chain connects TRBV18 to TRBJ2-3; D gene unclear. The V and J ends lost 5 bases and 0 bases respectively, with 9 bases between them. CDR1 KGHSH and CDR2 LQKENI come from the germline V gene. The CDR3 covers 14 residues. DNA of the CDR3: TGTGCCAGCTCAAAAGAACGGAGCACAGATACGCAGTATTTT. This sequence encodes CASSKERSTDTQYF. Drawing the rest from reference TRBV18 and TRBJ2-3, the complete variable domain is NAGVMQNPRHLVRRRGQEARLRCSPMKGHSHVYWYRQLPEEGLKFMVYLQKENIIDESGMPKERFSAEFPKEGPSILRIQQVVRGDSAAYFCASSKERSTDTQYFGPGTRLTVL.

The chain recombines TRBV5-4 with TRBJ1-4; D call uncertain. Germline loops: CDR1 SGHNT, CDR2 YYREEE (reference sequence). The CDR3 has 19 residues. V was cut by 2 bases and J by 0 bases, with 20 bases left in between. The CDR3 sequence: CASSLIGSIGTSTNEKLFF. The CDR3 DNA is TGTGCCAGCAGCTTAATCGGGTCAATCGGCACCTCAACTAATGAAAAACTGTTTTTT.

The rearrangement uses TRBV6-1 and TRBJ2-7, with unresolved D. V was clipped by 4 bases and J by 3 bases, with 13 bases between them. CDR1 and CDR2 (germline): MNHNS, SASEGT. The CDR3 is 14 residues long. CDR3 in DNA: TGTGCCAGCAGTGTCGCCGGCCTCCGCTACGAGCAGTACTTC. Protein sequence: CASSVAGLRYEQYF.

CDR3 nucleotides: TGCGCCAGCAGCTTGGCCACGGAATGGGATACGCAGTATTTT. Translating it yields CASSLATEWDTQYF. The J gene is TRBJ2-3, the V gene TRBV5-1; no clear D gene. The CDR3 sequence is 14 residues long. Per the germline V gene, CDR1 is SGHRS and CDR2 is YFSETQ. With 0 bases removed from V and 6 bases from J, the gap between germline ends came to 11 bases.

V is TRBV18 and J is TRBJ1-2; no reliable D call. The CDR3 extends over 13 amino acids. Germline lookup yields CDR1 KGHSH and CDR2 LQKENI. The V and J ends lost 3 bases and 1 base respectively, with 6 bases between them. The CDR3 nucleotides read TGTGCCAGCTCACCGGCAGATAACTATGGCTACACCTTC. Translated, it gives CASSPADNYGYTF.

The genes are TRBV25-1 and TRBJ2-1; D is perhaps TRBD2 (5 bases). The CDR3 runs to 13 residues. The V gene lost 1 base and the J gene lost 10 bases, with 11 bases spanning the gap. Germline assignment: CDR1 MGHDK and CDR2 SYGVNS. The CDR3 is CASSEFGSGEQFF. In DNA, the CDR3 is TGTGCCAGCAGTGAATTTGGGTCGGGGGAGCAGTTCTTC.

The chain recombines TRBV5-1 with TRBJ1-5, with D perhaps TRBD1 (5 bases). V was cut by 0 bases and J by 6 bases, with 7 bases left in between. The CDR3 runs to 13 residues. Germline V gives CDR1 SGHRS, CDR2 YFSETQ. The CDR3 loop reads CASSLEGTQPQHF. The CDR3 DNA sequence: TGCGCCAGCAGCTTGGAGGGGACTCAGCCCCAGCATTTT.

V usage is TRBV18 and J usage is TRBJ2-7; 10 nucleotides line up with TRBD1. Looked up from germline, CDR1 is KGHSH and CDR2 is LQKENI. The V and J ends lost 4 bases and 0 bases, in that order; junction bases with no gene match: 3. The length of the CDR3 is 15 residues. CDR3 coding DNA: TGTGCCAGCTCACGGGACAGGGGTATCTCCTACGAGCAGTACTTC. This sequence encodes CASSRDRGISYEQYF. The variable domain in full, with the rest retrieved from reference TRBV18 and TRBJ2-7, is NAGVMQNPRHLVRRRGQEARLRCSPMKGHSHVYWYRQLPEEGLKFMVYLQKENIIDESGMPKERFSAEFPKEGPSILRIQQVVRGDSAAYFCASSRDRGISYEQYFGPGTRLTVT.

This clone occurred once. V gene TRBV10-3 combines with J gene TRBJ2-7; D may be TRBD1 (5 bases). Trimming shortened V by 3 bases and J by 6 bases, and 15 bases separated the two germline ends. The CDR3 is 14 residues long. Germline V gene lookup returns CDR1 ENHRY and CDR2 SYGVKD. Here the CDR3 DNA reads TGTGCCATCAGTGAAGGTCCAGGGCTCGCCGAGCAGTACTTC. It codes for CAISEGPGLAEQYF.

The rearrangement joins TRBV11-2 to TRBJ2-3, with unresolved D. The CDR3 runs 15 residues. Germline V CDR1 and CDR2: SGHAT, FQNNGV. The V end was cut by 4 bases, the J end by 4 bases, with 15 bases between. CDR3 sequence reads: CASSSLRGFPDTQYF. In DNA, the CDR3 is TGTGCCAGCAGCTCCCTTCGAGGTTTCCCAGATACGCAGTATTTT.

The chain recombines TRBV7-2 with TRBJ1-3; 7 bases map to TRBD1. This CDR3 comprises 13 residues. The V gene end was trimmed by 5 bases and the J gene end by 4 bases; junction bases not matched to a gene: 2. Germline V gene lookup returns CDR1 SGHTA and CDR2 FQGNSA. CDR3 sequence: CASSRGQGNTIYF. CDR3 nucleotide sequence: TGTGCCAGCAGCCGGGGACAGGGAAACACCATATATTTT.

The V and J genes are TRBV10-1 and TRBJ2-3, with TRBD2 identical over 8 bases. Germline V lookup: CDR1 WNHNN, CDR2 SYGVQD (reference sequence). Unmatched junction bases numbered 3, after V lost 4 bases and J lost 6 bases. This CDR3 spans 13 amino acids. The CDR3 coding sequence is TGCGCCAGCAGTGCCCCGGGAGGGGATACGCAGTATTTT. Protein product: CASSAPGGDTQYF.

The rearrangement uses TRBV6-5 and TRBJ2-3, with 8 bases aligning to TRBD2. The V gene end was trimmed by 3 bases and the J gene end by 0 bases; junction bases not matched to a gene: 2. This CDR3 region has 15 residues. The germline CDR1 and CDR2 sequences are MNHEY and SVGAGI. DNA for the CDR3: TGTGCCAGCAGTTATACTAGCGGTAGCACAGATACGCAGTATTTT. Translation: CASSYTSGSTDTQYF.

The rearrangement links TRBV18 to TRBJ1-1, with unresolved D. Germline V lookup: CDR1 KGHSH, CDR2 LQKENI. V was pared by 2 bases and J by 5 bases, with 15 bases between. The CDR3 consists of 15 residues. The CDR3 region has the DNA TGTGCCAGCTCACCATCCACACCCAGAAAGACTGAAGCTTTCTTT. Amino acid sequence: CASSPSTPRKTEAFF.

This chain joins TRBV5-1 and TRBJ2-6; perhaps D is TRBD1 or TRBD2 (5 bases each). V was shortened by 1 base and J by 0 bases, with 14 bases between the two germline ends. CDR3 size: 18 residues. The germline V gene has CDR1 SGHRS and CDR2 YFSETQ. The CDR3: CASSLIGALSSGANVLTF. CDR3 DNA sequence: TGCGCCAGCAGCTTGATCGGGGCCCTCAGCTCTGGGGCCAACGTCCTGACTTTC.

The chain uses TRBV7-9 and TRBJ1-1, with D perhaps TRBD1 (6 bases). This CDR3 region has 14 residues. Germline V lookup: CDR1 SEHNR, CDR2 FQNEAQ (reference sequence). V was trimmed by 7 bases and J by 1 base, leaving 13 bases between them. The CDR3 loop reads CASNPGAENTEAFF. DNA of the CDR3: TGTGCCAGCAACCCGGGGGCCGAGAACACTGAAGCTTTCTTT.

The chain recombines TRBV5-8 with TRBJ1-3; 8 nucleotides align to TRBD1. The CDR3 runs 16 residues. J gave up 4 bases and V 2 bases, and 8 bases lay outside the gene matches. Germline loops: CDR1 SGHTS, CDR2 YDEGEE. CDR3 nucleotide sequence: TGTGCCAGCAGCTTCGCGACAGGGGCGCCGGGAAACACCATATATTTT. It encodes CASSFATGAPGNTIYF. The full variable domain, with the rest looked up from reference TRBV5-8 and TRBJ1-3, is EAGVTQSPTHLIKTRGQQATLRCSPISGHTSVYWYQQALGLGLQFLLWYDEGEERNRGNFPPRFSGRQFPNYSSELNVNALELEDSALYLCASSFATGAPGNTIYFGEGSWLTVV.